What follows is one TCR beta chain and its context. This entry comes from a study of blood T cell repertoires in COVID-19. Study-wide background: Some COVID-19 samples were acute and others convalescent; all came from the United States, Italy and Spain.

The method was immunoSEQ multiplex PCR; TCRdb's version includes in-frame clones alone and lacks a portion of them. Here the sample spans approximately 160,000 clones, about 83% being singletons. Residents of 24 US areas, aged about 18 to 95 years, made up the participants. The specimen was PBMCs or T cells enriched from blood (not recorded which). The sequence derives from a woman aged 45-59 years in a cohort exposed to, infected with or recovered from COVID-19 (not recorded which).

CDR3: CAISRGSGTTSYEQYF. Here the CDR3 DNA reads TGTGCCATCAGTCGCGGGTCCGGGACAACCTCCTACGAGCAGTACTTC. The rearrangement joins TRBV10-3 to TRBJ2-7, with TRBD1 as a possible D gene (6 bases). Germline values: CDR1 ENHRY, CDR2 SYGVKD. V was shortened by 5 bases and J by 0 bases, with 17 bases between the two germline ends. CDR3 length equals 16 residues.